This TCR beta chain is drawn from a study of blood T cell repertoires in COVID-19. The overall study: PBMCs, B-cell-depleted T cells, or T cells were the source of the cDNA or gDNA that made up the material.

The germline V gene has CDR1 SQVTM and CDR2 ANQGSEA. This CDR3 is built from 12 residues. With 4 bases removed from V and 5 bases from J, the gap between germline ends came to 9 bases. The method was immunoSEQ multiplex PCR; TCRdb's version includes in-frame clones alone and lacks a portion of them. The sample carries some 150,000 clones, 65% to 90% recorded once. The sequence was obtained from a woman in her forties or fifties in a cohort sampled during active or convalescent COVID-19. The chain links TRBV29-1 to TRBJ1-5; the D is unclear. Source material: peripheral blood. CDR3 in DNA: TGCAGCGTTGGTGAGTTCGATCAGCCCCAGCATTTT. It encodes CSVGEFDQPQHF.